The next 32 T cell receptor beta chains were all read from a single sample in a study of shared clonotypes between healthy human individuals. Sequencing was performed with immunoSEQ multiplex PCR; in TCRdb, only in-frame clones are kept and a portion is missing. The sample holds 1.4 million or so clones, less than 99% seen once. Sequences were obtained from naive CD4+ T cells sorted from blood. Noted subset: CD45RA+ positively selected. The receptor set was obtained from a man aged 25 to 40 in good health.

The chain uses TRBV7-9 and TRBJ1-5, with 7 bases identical to TRBD1. V lost 2 bases and J lost 7; bases outside the gene matches: 2. Germline V CDR1 and CDR2: SEHNR, FQNEAQ (reference sequence). The CDR3 sequence is 13 residues long. DNA for the CDR3: TGTGCCAGCAGCTTACAGGGGGAACAGCCCCAGCATTTT. It is translated as CASSLQGEQPQHF.

V is TRBV7-9 and J is TRBJ1-5, with D perhaps TRBD1 (5 bases). The CDR3 loop spans 15 amino acids. Trimming removed 5 bases at V and 0 bases at J, with 11 bases between. Germline CDR1 is SEHNR and CDR2 is FQNEAQ (reference sequence). Written as DNA, the CDR3 is TGTGCCAGCAGCCTTTTCGACAGTAGCAATCAGCCCCAGCATTTT. It translates to CASSLFDSSNQPQHF.

V and J are TRBV2 and TRBJ2-2; D ambiguous. The germline V gene has CDR1 SNHLY and CDR2 FYNNEI. The CDR3 has 14 residues. The CDR3 nucleotides read TGTGTAAGTGGGCCGCGAAGTCCCACCGGGGAGCTGTTTTTT. Encoded protein: CVSGPRSPTGELFF.

The chain uses TRBV5-1 and TRBJ1-4; D unresolved. Germline CDR1 is SGHRS and CDR2 is YFSETQ. This CDR3 is built from 17 residues. The V and J ends lost 0 bases and 0 bases respectively, with 12 bases between them. The CDR3 loop is CASSLASQSATNEKLFF. In DNA, the CDR3 is TGCGCCAGCAGCTTGGCCAGCCAGTCTGCAACTAATGAAAAACTGTTTTTT. Complete variable domain (other parts from reference TRBV5-1 and TRBJ1-4): KAGVTQTPRYLIKTRGQQVTLSCSPISGHRSVSWYQQTPGQGLQFLFEYFSETQRNKGNFPGRFSGRQFSNSRSEMNVSTLELGDSALYLCASSLASQSATNEKLFFGSGTQLSVL.

The genes are TRBV29-1 and TRBJ2-1; TRBD2 matches at 11 bases. CDR1 SQVTM and CDR2 ANQGSEA come from the germline V gene. This CDR3 is built from 15 residues. J lost 1 base, V lost 6 bases, and 5 bases had no gene match. CDR3 amino acids: CSVTGTSGSYNEQFF. CDR3 bases: TGCAGCGTGACCGGGACTAGCGGTTCCTACAATGAGCAGTTCTTC.

Comments on this clone: Other DNA sequences within the sample encode an identical CDR3. The chain is built from TRBV9 and TRBJ2-7; 8 positions match TRBD2. The CDR3 contains 15 residues. CDR1 is SGDLS and CDR2 is YYNGEE in the germline V gene. V shed 0 bases, J shed 0 bases, and the junction held 2 bases outside the gene matches. CDR3 sequence (DNA): TGTGCCAGCAGCGTAGAAAGCGGGAGCTCCTACGAGCAGTACTTC. It translates to CASSVESGSSYEQYF.

The chain combines TRBV7-3 with TRBJ2-1; D tentatively reads TRBD1 or TRBD2 (5 bases each). With 5 bases removed from V and 1 base from J, the gap between germline ends came to 12 bases. Germline CDR1 is SGHTA and CDR2 is FQGTGA. CDR3 length: 15 amino acids. Here the CDR3 reads CASSPNGGSYNEQFF. Here the CDR3 DNA reads TGTGCCAGCAGCCCTAATGGGGGTTCCTACAATGAGCAGTTCTTC.

The V gene is TRBV7-8, the J gene TRBJ1-5; D possibly corresponds to TRBD1 (6 bases). The CDR3 is 12 amino acids. CDR1 and CDR2 (germline): SGHVS, FQNEAQ. Trimming shortened V by 7 bases and J by 7 bases, and 11 bases separated the two germline ends. In DNA, the CDR3 is TGTGCCAGCACAGGGGAAGGGCAGCCCCAGCATTTT. This codes for CASTGEGQPQHF.

The chain employs TRBV6-6 and TRBJ2-1, with D unclear. CDR3 size: 12 residues. Germline loops: CDR1 MNHNY, CDR2 SVGAGI (reference sequence). V was trimmed by 6 bases and J by 7 bases, leaving 10 bases between them. CDR3 nucleotides: TGTGCCAGCAGCCCGACCGAAAATGAGCAGTTCTTC. This encodes CASSPTENEQFF.

The rearrangement links TRBV5-6 to TRBJ2-5; D tentatively fits TRBD1 or TRBD2 (5 bases each). The V gene lost 2 bases and the J gene lost 2 bases, with 10 bases spanning the gap. The CDR3 consists of 14 residues. Germline assignment: CDR1 SGHDT and CDR2 YYEEEE. CDR3 in amino acids: CASSFGTEQETQYF. CDR3 sequence (DNA): TGTGCCAGCAGCTTCGGGACGGAACAAGAGACCCAGTACTTC.

With respect to this clone: Different DNA sequences within this sample yield the same CDR3. The chain joins TRBV9 to TRBJ2-1; D remains unclear. Deletions cut 0 bases from V and 6 bases from J, with 7 bases between. There are 13 residues in the CDR3. Germline-derived CDR1 and CDR2 are SGDLS and YYNGEE. The CDR3 spells CASSVAPLNEQFF. The CDR3 nucleotides are TGTGCCAGCAGCGTAGCTCCCCTCAATGAGCAGTTCTTC.

This chain joins TRBV11-2 and TRBJ2-1, with 7 bases matching TRBD2. CDR3 size: 11 residues. CDR1 SGHAT and CDR2 FQNNGV come from the germline V gene. V shed 5 bases and J 12 bases; nucleotides not matched to a gene: 4. The CDR3 reads CASSLSGTQFF. DNA of the CDR3: TGTGCCAGCAGCCTCAGCGGGACGCAGTTCTTC.

This rearrangement joins TRBV7-9 to TRBJ1-4; 9 bases line up with TRBD1. Germline V gene lookup returns CDR1 SEHNR and CDR2 FQNEAQ (reference sequence). The CDR3 runs to 19 residues. The V and J ends lost 5 bases and 0 bases, in that order; junction bases with no gene match: 13. The CDR3 here is CASSPGQGRLTATNEKLFF. The CDR3 DNA sequence: TGTGCCAGCAGCCCGGGACAGGGCCGGCTTACCGCAACTAATGAAAAACTGTTTTTT.

The gene calls are TRBV18 and TRBJ2-1, with 8 bases aligning to TRBD2. CDR1 KGHSH and CDR2 LQKENI come from the germline V gene. With 0 bases clipped from V and 10 bases from J, the junction kept 5 bases outside the gene matches. The CDR3 runs to 14 residues. The CDR3 is CASSPPAGTREQFF. The CDR3 DNA reads as TGTGCCAGCTCACCACCGGCGGGGACTAGGGAGCAGTTCTTC.

A word on this clone: This sample also contains other DNA sequences that code for the same CDR3. The chain uses TRBV5-1 and TRBJ2-1; D is perhaps TRBD2 (6 bases). This CDR3 spans 15 amino acids. Between the trimmed V and J ends, which lost 0 bases and 0 bases, there was a span of 7 bases. CDR1 and CDR2 (germline): SGHRS, YFSETQ. CDR3 nucleotides: TGCGCCAGCAGCTTGGTCGGGAGCTCCTACAATGAGCAGTTCTTC. This translates into CASSLVGSSYNEQFF. Complete variable domain (other parts from reference TRBV5-1 and TRBJ2-1): KAGVTQTPRYLIKTRGQQVTLSCSPISGHRSVSWYQQTPGQGLQFLFEYFSETQRNKGNFPGRFSGRQFSNSRSEMNVSTLELGDSALYLCASSLVGSSYNEQFFGPGTRLTVL.

V gene TRBV19 combines with J gene TRBJ1-5; possibly TRBD1 for D (6 bases). The CDR3 loop spans 15 amino acids. Trimming left V 3 bases short and J 3 bases short, with 12 bases between. Germline V lookup: CDR1 LNHDA, CDR2 SQIVND (reference sequence). The CDR3 is CASSIPYRDNQPQHF. The CDR3, as DNA: TGTGCCAGTAGTATCCCATACAGGGACAATCAGCCCCAGCATTTT.

The chain uses TRBV7-9 and TRBJ2-7; 7 nucleotides agree with TRBD2. V was clipped by 6 bases and J by 0 bases; unmatched bases: 11. The CDR3 runs to 16 residues. Per germline, CDR1 SEHNR and CDR2 FQNEAQ (reference sequence). The CDR3 region has the DNA TGTGCCAGCAGGTCGAGCGGGACCCTAACCTCCTACGAGCAGTACTTC. Amino acids: CASRSSGTLTSYEQYF.

The CDR3 loop reads CASSLRFGGQPYEQYF. CDR3 DNA: TGTGCCAGCAGCCTTAGATTTGGGGGGCAGCCCTACGAGCAGTACTTC. V is TRBV4-2 and J is TRBJ2-7; D could derive from TRBD1 or TRBD2 (6 bases each). Germline assignment: CDR1 LGHNA and CDR2 YNFKEQ. The CDR3 totals 16 residues. Deletions cut 4 bases from V and 2 bases from J, with 18 bases between.

This chain joins TRBV11-2 and TRBJ2-4; TRBD2 aligns across 11 bases. Trimming removed 5 bases from V and 0 bases from J; junction bases left unmatched: 3. Germline V gene data show CDR1 as SGHAT and CDR2 as FQNNGV. The CDR3 contains 16 residues. The CDR3 loop reads CASSPSGRPAKNIQYF. CDR3 in DNA: TGTGCCAGCAGCCCTAGCGGGAGGCCAGCCAAAAACATTCAGTACTTC. The whole variable domain, filled in from reference TRBV11-2 and TRBJ2-4, reads EAGVAQSPRYKIIEKRQSVAFWCNPISGHATLYWYQQILGQGPKLLIQFQNNGVVDDSQLPKDRFSAERLKGVDSTLKIQPAKLEDSAVYLCASSPSGRPAKNIQYFGAGTRLSVL.

The chain joins TRBV27 to TRBJ2-2; 8 bases agree with TRBD2. This CDR3 spans 16 amino acids. Unmatched junction bases numbered 9, after V lost 5 bases and J lost 4 bases. Germline V CDR1 and CDR2: MNHEY, SMNVEV (reference sequence). The CDR3 region has the DNA TGTGCCAGCAGTCACACCCTTGGACTAGCCACCGGGGAGCTGTTTTTT. This codes for CASSHTLGLATGELFF.

V is TRBV7-3 and J is TRBJ2-3; D assignment may be TRBD1 or TRBD2 (5 bases each). Germline CDR1 is SGHTA and CDR2 is FQGTGA. Trimming removed 5 bases from V and 1 base from J, with 13 bases in between. CDR3 length equals 15 residues. The CDR3 loop reads CASSPGTYGTDTQYF. CDR3 bases: TGTGCCAGCAGCCCTGGGACCTACGGCACAGATACGCAGTATTTT.

This clone showed up just once. The chain couples TRBV12-5 to TRBJ2-2; TRBD2 matches at 12 bases. This CDR3 is built from 16 residues. Germline loops: CDR1 LGHNT, CDR2 FRNRAP. With V trimmed by 4 bases and J by 6 bases, 6 bases remained unmatched. The CDR3 DNA reads as TGTGCTAGTGGTTGGACTAGCGGGAACATCGCCGGGGAGCTGTTTTTT. It translates to CASGWTSGNIAGELFF.

The chain joins TRBV5-1 to TRBJ2-3; D remains unclear. V was shortened by 2 bases and J by 2 bases, with 15 bases between the two germline ends. CDR3 length: 16 residues. Germline CDR1 reads SGHRS; CDR2 reads YFSETQ. The CDR3 nucleotides read TGCGCCAGCAGCTTTAGGGTGGTGGAACACACAGATACGCAGTATTTT. It yields the protein CASSFRVVEHTDTQYF.

The rearrangement links TRBV18 to TRBJ2-7, with 14 bases identical to TRBD2. With V trimmed by 3 bases and J by 5 bases, 9 bases remained unmatched. This CDR3 has 17 amino acids. CDR1 and CDR2 (germline): KGHSH, LQKENI. CDR3 sequence: CASSPGLAGGGADEQYF. The CDR3 bases are TGTGCCAGCTCACCCGGACTAGCGGGAGGAGGGGCGGACGAGCAGTACTTC.

The V gene is TRBV15, the J gene TRBJ2-7; TRBD1 aligns across 9 bases. V shed 1 base, J shed 6 bases, and the junction held 7 bases outside the gene matches. This CDR3 region has 15 residues. Germline V lookup: CDR1 LNHNV, CDR2 YYDKDF (reference sequence). The CDR3 reads CATSRVGDRVAEQYF. The CDR3 DNA sequence: TGTGCCACCAGCAGAGTCGGGGACAGGGTGGCCGAGCAGTACTTC. The complete variable domain, with remaining parts taken from reference TRBV15 and TRBJ2-7, reads DAMVIQNPRYQVTQFGKPVTLSCSQTLNHNVMYWYQQKSSQAPKLLFHYYDKDFNNEADTPDNFQSRRPNTSFCFLDIRSPGLGDTAMYLCATSRVGDRVAEQYFGPGTRLTVT.

V gene TRBV5-1 combines with J gene TRBJ1-1; D possibly corresponds to TRBD1 (5 bases). The CDR3 totals 18 residues. V was trimmed by 2 bases and J by 11 bases, leaving 31 bases between them. The germline V gene has CDR1 SGHRS and CDR2 YFSETQ. In DNA form, the CDR3 reads TGCGCCAGCAGCTTCCTCGGAAATAATGTAGGGACGGATTTGGATGCTTTCTTT. Amino acid sequence: CASSFLGNNVGTDLDAFF.

The rearrangement joins TRBV18 to TRBJ1-5; 8 nucleotides agree with TRBD1. Looked up from germline, CDR1 is KGHSH and CDR2 is LQKENI. The CDR3 runs 13 residues. V shed 3 bases and J 6 bases; nucleotides not matched to a gene: 1. CDR3 residues: CASSPTGVQPQHF. CDR3 DNA: TGTGCCAGCTCACCGACAGGGGTTCAGCCCCAGCATTTT.

The genes are TRBV5-1 and TRBJ2-1; 14 nucleotides line up with TRBD2. The CDR3 has 15 residues. The germline V gene encodes CDR1 SGHRS and CDR2 YFSETQ. V shed 7 bases, J shed 6 bases, and the junction held 6 bases outside the gene matches. The CDR3 loop reads CASGLTSGRANEQFF. CDR3 sequence (DNA): TGCGCCAGCGGGCTGACTAGCGGGAGGGCCAATGAGCAGTTCTTC.

The chain uses TRBV7-2 and TRBJ2-3; 8 bases align to TRBD1. The CDR3 spans 16 residues. V gave up 7 bases and J gave up 1 base; unmatched junction bases: 10. Germline CDR1 and CDR2: SGHTA and FQGNSA. Written as DNA, the CDR3 is TGTGCCAGCACCCCCGAGGCGACAGGGGGCACAGATACGCAGTATTTT. Residues: CASTPEATGGTDTQYF.

V gene TRBV2 combines with J gene TRBJ2-5; TRBD1 is a possible D gene (6 bases). This CDR3 has 13 amino acids. V was cut by 8 bases and J by 3 bases, with 13 bases left in between. Germline CDR1 reads SNHLY; CDR2 reads FYNNEI. CDR3 loop: CASGSEGEETQYF. CDR3 sequence (DNA): TGTGCCAGCGGCAGCGAGGGGGAAGAGACCCAGTACTTC.

The chain couples TRBV27 to TRBJ1-3; D is undetermined. Germline V gene lookup returns CDR1 MNHEY and CDR2 SMNVEV (reference sequence). This CDR3 comprises 14 residues. V lost 5 bases and J lost 4, with 12 bases in between. CDR3 DNA: TGTGCCAGCAGTATTGGAACGGCAGGAAACACCATATATTTT. Residues: CASSIGTAGNTIYF.

The J gene is TRBJ1-4, the V gene TRBV14, with D possibly matching TRBD1 (6 bases). The CDR3 runs 14 residues. The ends were cut back, 1 base at V and 7 bases at J, with 10 bases in the middle. Germline-derived CDR1 and CDR2 are SGHDN and FVKESK. The CDR3 nucleotides read TGTGCCAGCAGCCAAGTTGGAGGGGGTGAAAAACTGTTTTTT. Translated: CASSQVGGGEKLFF.